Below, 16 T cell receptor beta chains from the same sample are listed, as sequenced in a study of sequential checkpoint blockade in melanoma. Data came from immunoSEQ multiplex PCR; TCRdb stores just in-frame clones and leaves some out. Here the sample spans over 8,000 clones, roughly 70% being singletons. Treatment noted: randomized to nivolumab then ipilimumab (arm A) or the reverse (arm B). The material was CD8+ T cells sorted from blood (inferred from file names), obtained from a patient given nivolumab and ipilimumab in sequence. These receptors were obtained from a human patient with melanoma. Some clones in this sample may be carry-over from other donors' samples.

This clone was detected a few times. CDR3 DNA sequence: TGTGCCAGCAGCTCGACTAGCGGGGCCTACGAGCAGTACTTC. Encoded protein: CASSSTSGAYEQYF. The chain carries TRBV7-9 and TRBJ2-7; 11 bases are shared with TRBD2. This CDR3 is 14 amino acids long. Looked up from germline, CDR1 is SEHNR and CDR2 is FQNEAQ (reference sequence). J lost 2 bases, V lost 4 bases, and 1 base had no gene match.

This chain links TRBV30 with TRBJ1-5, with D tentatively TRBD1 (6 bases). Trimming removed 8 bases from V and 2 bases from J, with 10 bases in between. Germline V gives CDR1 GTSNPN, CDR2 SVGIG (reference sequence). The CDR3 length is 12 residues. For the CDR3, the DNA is TGTGCCAGCCGACAGGGCAATCAGCCCCAGCATTTT. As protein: CASRQGNQPQHF.

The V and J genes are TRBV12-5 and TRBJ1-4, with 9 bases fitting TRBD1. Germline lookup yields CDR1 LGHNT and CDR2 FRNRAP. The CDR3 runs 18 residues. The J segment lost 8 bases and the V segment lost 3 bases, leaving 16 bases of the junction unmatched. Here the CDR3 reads CASGFILIPDRGEEKLFF. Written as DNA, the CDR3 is TGTGCTAGTGGTTTTATATTGATACCGGACAGGGGAGAGGAAAAACTGTTTTTT.

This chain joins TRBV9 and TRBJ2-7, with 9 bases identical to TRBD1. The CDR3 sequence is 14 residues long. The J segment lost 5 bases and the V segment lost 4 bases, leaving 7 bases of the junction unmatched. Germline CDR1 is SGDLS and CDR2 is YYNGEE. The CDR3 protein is CASSPLGQGHEQYF. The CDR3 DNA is TGTGCCAGCAGCCCCCTGGGACAGGGCCACGAGCAGTACTTC.

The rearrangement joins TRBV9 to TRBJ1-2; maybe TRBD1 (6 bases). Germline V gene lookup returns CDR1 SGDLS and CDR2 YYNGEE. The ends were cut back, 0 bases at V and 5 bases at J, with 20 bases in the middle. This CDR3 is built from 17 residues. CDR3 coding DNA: TGTGCCAGCAGCGTAGCTGTAAGGGACAACGGTAATTATGGCTACACCTTC. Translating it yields CASSVAVRDNGNYGYTF.

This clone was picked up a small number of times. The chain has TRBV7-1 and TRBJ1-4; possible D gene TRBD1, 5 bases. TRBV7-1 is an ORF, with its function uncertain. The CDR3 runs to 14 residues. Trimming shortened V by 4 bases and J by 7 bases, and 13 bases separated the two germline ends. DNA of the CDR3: TGTGCCAGCAGCTTTTCCGGGACTCTTGAAAAACTGTTTTTT. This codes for CASSFSGTLEKLFF.

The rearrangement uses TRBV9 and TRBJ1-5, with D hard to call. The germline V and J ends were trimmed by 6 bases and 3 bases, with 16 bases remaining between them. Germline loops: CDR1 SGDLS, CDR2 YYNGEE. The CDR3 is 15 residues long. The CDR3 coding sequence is TGTGCCAGCACCGCCCCTGAGGGTTACAATCAGCCCCAGCATTTT. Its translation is CASTAPEGYNQPQHF.

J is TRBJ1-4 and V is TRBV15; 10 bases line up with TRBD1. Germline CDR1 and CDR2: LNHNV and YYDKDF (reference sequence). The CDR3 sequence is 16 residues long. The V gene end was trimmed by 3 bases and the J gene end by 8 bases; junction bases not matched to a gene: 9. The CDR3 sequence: CATSSPTDRGGEKLFF. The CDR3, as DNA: TGTGCCACCAGCAGCCCTACGGACAGGGGGGGCGAAAAACTGTTTTTT.

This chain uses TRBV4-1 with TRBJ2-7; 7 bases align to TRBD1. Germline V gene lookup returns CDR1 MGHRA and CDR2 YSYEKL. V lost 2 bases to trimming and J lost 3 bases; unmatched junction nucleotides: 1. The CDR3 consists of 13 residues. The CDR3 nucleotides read TGCGCCAGCAGCCAATCAGGGGGCTACGAGCAGTACTTC. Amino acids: CASSQSGGYEQYF.

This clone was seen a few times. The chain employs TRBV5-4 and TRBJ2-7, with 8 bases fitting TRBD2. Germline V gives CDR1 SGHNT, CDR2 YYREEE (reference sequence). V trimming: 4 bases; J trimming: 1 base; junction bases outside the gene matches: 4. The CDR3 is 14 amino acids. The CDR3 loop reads CASSPGTSSYEQYF. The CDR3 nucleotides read TGTGCCAGCAGCCCCGGGACTAGTTCCTACGAGCAGTACTTC.

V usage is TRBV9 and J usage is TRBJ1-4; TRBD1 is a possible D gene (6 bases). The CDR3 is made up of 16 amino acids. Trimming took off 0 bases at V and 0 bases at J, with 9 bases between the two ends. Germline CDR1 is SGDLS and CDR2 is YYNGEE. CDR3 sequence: CASSVEGHSTNEKLFF. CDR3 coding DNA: TGTGCCAGCAGCGTAGAGGGACATTCAACTAATGAAAAACTGTTTTTT.

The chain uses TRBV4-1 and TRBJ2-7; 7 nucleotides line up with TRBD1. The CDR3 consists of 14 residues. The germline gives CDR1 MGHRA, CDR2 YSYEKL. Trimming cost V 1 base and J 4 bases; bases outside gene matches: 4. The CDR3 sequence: CASSQGGGEYEQYF. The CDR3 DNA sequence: TGCGCCAGCAGCCAAGGAGGGGGCGAGTACGAGCAGTACTTC.

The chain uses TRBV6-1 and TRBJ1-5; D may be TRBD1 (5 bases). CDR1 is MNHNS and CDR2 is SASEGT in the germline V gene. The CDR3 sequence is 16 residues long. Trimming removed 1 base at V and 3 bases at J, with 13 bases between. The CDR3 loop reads CASSEVQGGINQPQHF. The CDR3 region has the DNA TGTGCCAGCAGTGAAGTGCAGGGAGGGATCAATCAGCCCCAGCATTTT.

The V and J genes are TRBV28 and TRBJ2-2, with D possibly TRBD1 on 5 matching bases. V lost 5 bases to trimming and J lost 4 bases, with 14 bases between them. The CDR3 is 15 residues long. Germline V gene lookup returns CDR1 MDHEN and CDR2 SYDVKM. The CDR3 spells CASSQDGQFTGELFF. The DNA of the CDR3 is TGTGCCAGCAGTCAGGACGGACAATTCACCGGGGAGCTGTTTTTT. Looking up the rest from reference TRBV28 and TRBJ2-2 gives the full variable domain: DVKVTQSSRYLVKRTGEKVFLECVQDMDHENMFWYRQDPGLGLRLIYFSYDVKMKEKGDIPEGYSVSREKKERFSLILESASTNQTSMYLCASSQDGQFTGELFFGEGSRLTVL.

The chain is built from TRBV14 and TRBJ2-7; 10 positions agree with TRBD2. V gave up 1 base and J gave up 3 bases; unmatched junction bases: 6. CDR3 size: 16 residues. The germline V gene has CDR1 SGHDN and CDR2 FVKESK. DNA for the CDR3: TGTGCCAGCAGCCAAGGCTCTAGCGGGGGCTTCTACGAGCAGTACTTC. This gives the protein CASSQGSSGGFYEQYF.

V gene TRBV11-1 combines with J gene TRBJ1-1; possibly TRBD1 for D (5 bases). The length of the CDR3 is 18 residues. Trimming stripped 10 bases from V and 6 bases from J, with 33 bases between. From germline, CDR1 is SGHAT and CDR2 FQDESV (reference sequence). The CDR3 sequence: CATGWEQSGEWGQSEAFF. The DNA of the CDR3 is TGTGCCACCGGATGGGAACAGTCGGGGGAATGGGGTCAATCTGAAGCTTTCTTT.